The 8 T cell receptor beta chains given below trace back to one sample, sequenced in a study of T cells in severe cutaneous drug reactions. Bulk and single-cell libraries used iRepertoire multiplex PCR with TCR subtype-specific primers. No DNA is given; TCRdb re-called the multiplex PCR reads and lists each CDR3 protein once. The table lists around 20,000 distinct CDR3 sequences. The donors had carbamazepine-induced Stevens-Johnson syndrome or toxic epidermal necrolysis. The sample consisted of PBMCs. Receptor source: a human donor with toxic epidermal necrolysis, a severe cutaneous drug reaction.

The rearrangement links TRBV27 to TRBJ2-2; the D call from TCRdb, TRBD2, cannot be confirmed without DNA. The CDR3 loop spans 14 amino acids. CDR1 is MNHEY, CDR2 SMNVEV, per germline (reference sequence). CDR3 sequence reads: CASRPLAQAGELFF.

This sequence joins TRBV7-6 and TRBJ2-7; TCRdb picks TRBD1, but there is no DNA to check that call. Per the germline V gene, CDR1 is SGHVS and CDR2 is FNYEAQ. The CDR3 spans 14 residues. The CDR3 loop reads CASSPGQAAYEQYF. The full variable domain, with the rest looked up from reference TRBV7-6 and TRBJ2-7, is GAGVSQSPRYKVTKRGQDVALRCDPISGHVSLYWYRQALGQGPEFLTYFNYEAQQDKSGLPNDRFSAERPEGSISTLTIQRTEQRDSAMYRCASSPGQAAYEQYFGPGTRLTVT.

The chain employs TRBV24-1 and TRBJ2-3; TCRdb outputs TRBD1, but without DNA this stays unchecked. The CDR3 is 13 amino acids. In germline, CDR1 is KGHDR, CDR2 SFDVKD. CDR3 region: CATKDSWTDTQYF.

This chain links TRBV12-3 or TRBV12-4 with TRBJ1-2. This CDR3 has 12 amino acids. The CDR3 sequence: CASSRRNYGYTF.

V and J are TRBV9 and TRBJ2-7. Looked up from germline, CDR1 is SGDLS and CDR2 is YYNGEE. CDR3 length: 15 residues. The CDR3 protein is CASSVGDRGSYEQYF.

The gene calls are TRBV28 and TRBJ2-5; no DNA is available, so the TRBD1 call from TCRdb remains unchecked. The CDR3 covers 15 residues. Looked up from germline, CDR1 is MDHEN and CDR2 is SYDVKM. CDR3 residues: CASSSPGGNGETQYF.

The V gene is TRBV28, the J gene TRBJ1-4; TCRdb's D call, TRBD1, is unchecked because there is no DNA. Germline V gives CDR1 MDHEN, CDR2 SYDVKM. The CDR3 consists of 15 residues. CDR3 sequence reads: CASIPLGAADEKLFF.

The V gene is TRBV5-1, the J gene TRBJ2-2; TCRdb calls TRBD2, which cannot be checked without DNA. Germline V gene sequence: CDR1 SGHRS, CDR2 YFSETQ. The CDR3 contains 20 residues. This CDR3 reads CASSFTSMTSGRARTGELFF. The whole variable domain, remainder taken from reference TRBV5-1 and TRBJ2-2, is KAGVTQTPRYLIKTRGQQVTLSCSPISGHRSVSWYQQTPGQGLQFLFEYFSETQRNKGNFPGRFSGRQFSNSRSEMNVSTLELGDSALYLCASSFTSMTSGRARTGELFFGEGSRLTVL.